This T cell receptor (beta chain) was sequenced during a study of T-cell memory formation after mild COVID-19. Study in general: Each donor largely had its own TCR clusters. The study, taken as a whole, reports: SARS-CoV-2 specificity was not confirmed for second-wave clones peaking on day 37. CM and EM subsets held most contracting CD4+ clones; EMRA held CD8+ ones.

It was 5'RACE with constant-segment primers that produced the TCR alpha and TCR beta cDNA libraries, which carried sample barcodes and UMIs. TCRdb independently ran MiXCR on the 5' RACE reads; one entry per CDR3 protein. This sample has 150,000 to 200,000 distinct CDR3 sequences, with about a third found just once. In germline, CDR1 is SGHVS, CDR2 FNYEAQ. The length of the CDR3 is 17 residues. With V trimmed by 4 bases and J by 2 bases, 10 bases remained unmatched. About this clonotype: Its antigen is currently unknown.

The sequenced material came from PBMCs or a T cell subset sorted from them (not recorded which). This chain joins TRBV7-6 and TRBJ1-3; 8 bases match TRBD1. This TCR was recovered from an adult woman who had mild COVID-19 (a few samples of this study predate the infection). Cell type and time point are not known. CDR3 region: CASSYRTGQLAGNTIYF. Written as DNA, the CDR3 is TGTGCCAGCAGCTATAGGACAGGGCAACTGGCTGGAAACACCATATATTTT.